This T cell receptor (beta chain) was recovered during a study of OX40 agonist ivuxolimab in advanced cancers. Produced via immunoSEQ multiplex PCR; TCRdb's table is partial and in-frame only. The sample lists 30,000 or so clones, roughly 85% occurring once. The starting material was CD4+ or CD8+ T cells sorted from blood, obtained in a trial of the OX40 agonist ivuxolimab. The TCR sequence derives from an adult with an advanced solid tumor such as melanoma, head and neck, liver or kidney cancer.

CDR3 nucleotides: TGTGCCAGCAGTGCCGACAGGGCGACAGATACGCAGTATTTT. Translated: CASSADRATDTQYF. The gene calls are TRBV28 and TRBJ2-3; 7 positions match TRBD1. CDR1 is MDHEN and CDR2 is SYDVKM in the germline V gene. J lost 3 bases, V lost 5 bases, and 5 bases had no gene match. The CDR3 extends over 14 amino acids.